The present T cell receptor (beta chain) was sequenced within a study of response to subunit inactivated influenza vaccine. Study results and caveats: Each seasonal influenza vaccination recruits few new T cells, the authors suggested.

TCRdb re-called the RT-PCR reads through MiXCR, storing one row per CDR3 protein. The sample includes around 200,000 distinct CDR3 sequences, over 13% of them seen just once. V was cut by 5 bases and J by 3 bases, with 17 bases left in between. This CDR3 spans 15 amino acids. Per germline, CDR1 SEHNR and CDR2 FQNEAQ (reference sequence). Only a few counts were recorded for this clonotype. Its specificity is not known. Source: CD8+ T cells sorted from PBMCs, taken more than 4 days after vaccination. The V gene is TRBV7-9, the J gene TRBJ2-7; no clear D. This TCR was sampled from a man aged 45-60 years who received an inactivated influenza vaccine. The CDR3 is CASSLGIGLYYEQYF. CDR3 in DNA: TGTGCCAGCAGCCTAGGGATCGGCCTTTACTACGAGCAGTACTTC.